The 17 T cell receptor beta chains below were found in one sample sequenced in a study of T cells after yellow fever vaccination. TCRdb re-called the 5' RACE reads with MiXCR, one entry per CDR3 protein. The sample consists of a few hundred thousand distinct CDR3 sequences, approximately 3% of them appearing once. Sample: CD4+ T cells sorted from PBMCs, taken 10 days after the yellow fever booster vaccination. The receptors stem from a man in his late teens or twenties who received the YFV17D yellow fever vaccine.

Ten or more counts support this clonotype. CDR3 residues: CASSFAPGPPGNEQFF. CDR3 sequence (DNA): TGTGCCAGCAGCTTCGCCCCAGGCCCCCCGGGCAATGAGCAGTTCTTC. The rearrangement joins TRBV11-2 to TRBJ2-1; D gene ambiguous. V lost 3 bases to trimming and J lost 6 bases, with 18 bases between them. The CDR3 is made up of 16 amino acids. Germline V gives CDR1 SGHAT, CDR2 FQNNGV.

The rearrangement uses TRBV11-2 and TRBJ2-7, with D possibly being TRBD1 (6 bases). Looked up from germline, CDR1 is SGHAT and CDR2 is FQNNGV. Trimming shortened V by 5 bases and J by 7 bases, and 27 bases separated the two germline ends. The CDR3 sequence is 17 residues long. CDR3 sequence reads: CASSRPGVRRGAGEQYF. The CDR3 DNA is TGTGCCAGCAGCAGGCCAGGGGTTCGAAGAGGGGCTGGGGAGCAGTACTTC.

In this sample, this clonotype turned up a few times. The V call is TRBV7-2, the J call TRBJ2-5; D might be TRBD2 (6 bases). Trimming removed 7 bases from V and 1 base from J, with 16 bases in between. The CDR3 sequence is 15 residues long. Germline V gene sequence: CDR1 SGHTA, CDR2 FQGNSA. The CDR3 region has the DNA TGTGCCAGCACCTGGGGCGGGATGGTCCAAGAGACCCAGTACTTC. Protein sequence: CASTWGGMVQETQYF.

This clonotype was observed many times. CDR3 residues: CASLRRLNTEAFF. Here the CDR3 DNA reads TGTGCCAGCTTGCGCCGACTAAACACTGAAGCTTTCTTT. The chain joins TRBV10-3 to TRBJ1-1; no firm D call. The germline V and J ends were trimmed by 10 bases and 2 bases, with 14 bases remaining between them. CDR3 length equals 13 residues. The germline gives CDR1 ENHRY, CDR2 SYGVKD.

The chain is built from TRBV7-7 and TRBJ2-1; 9 nucleotides agree with TRBD2. Germline assignment: CDR1 SSHAT and CDR2 FNYEAQ (reference sequence). The CDR3 sequence is 15 residues long. The trim removed 1 base at V and 6 bases at J, leaving 4 bases unmatched. The CDR3 DNA follows: TGTGCCAGCAGCTTAGGGGCGGGGGGGCCCAATGAGCAGTTCTTC. Amino acid sequence: CASSLGAGGPNEQFF.

This clonotype has a count of ten or more. J is TRBJ2-2 and V is TRBV4-1, with 9 bases lining up with TRBD2. Germline CDR1 and CDR2: MGHRA and YSYEKL. The J segment lost 7 bases and the V segment lost 1 base, leaving 7 bases of the junction unmatched. This CDR3 comprises 16 residues. The chain's CDR3 is CASSQVAGGRHGELFF. As DNA, the CDR3 is TGCGCCAGCAGCCAAGTGGCGGGGGGGCGGCACGGGGAGCTGTTTTTT.

This clonotype was recorded many times. The J gene is TRBJ2-2, the V gene TRBV7-2; 10 nucleotides agree with TRBD1. Trimming at V came to 5 bases and at J to 7 bases, leaving 7 bases not matched to a gene. This CDR3 is built from 15 residues. The germline gives CDR1 SGHTA, CDR2 FQGNSA. CDR3 DNA: TGTGCCAGCAGCACCAGGGGACAGGGGCACGGGGAGCTGTTTTTT. It yields the protein CASSTRGQGHGELFF.

The chain joins TRBV7-2 to TRBJ2-5; no firm D call. The germline V gene has CDR1 SGHTA and CDR2 FQGNSA. The CDR3 has 14 residues. V lost 5 bases, J lost 7 bases, and 17 bases lay in between. Written as DNA, the CDR3 is TGTGCCAGCAGCCTAGAGCCAGGAGACGCGACCCAGTACTTC. This encodes CASSLEPGDATQYF.

This chain joins TRBV6-2 or TRBV6-3 and TRBJ2-5; D is possibly TRBD2 (5 bases). This CDR3 region has 16 residues. In germline, CDR1 is MNHEY, CDR2 SVGEGT. The V gene lost 3 bases and the J gene lost 0 bases, with 14 bases spanning the gap. Here the CDR3 reads CASSYVVGGYQETQYF. Here the CDR3 DNA reads TGTGCCAGCAGTTATGTGGTAGGAGGTTACCAAGAGACCCAGTACTTC.

This clonotype came up many times. This chain joins TRBV5-6 and TRBJ2-3; D might be TRBD1 or TRBD2, each matching 5 bases. The V end was cut by 0 bases, the J end by 0 bases, with 17 bases between. Per the germline V gene, CDR1 is SGHDT and CDR2 is YYEEEE. CDR3 length: 18 amino acids. In nucleotides, the CDR3 is TGTGCCAGCAGCTTGGCCTGGTCTTCCGGGGCAAGCACAGATACGCAGTATTTT. It is translated as CASSLAWSSGASTDTQYF.

There are a few counts of this clonotype. The gene calls are TRBV24-1 and TRBJ2-3; 13 nucleotides match TRBD2. This CDR3 contains 15 residues. V was clipped by 9 bases and J by 5 bases; unmatched bases: 7. CDR1 is KGHDR and CDR2 is SFDVKD in the germline V gene. CDR3 in DNA: TGTGCCACCGGCGGACTAGCGGGGGTGATAGATACGCAGTATTTT. It codes for CATGGLAGVIDTQYF.

This clonotype occurred many times. This chain links TRBV3-1 with TRBJ2-7, with TRBD1 as a possible D gene (7 bases). CDR1 LGHDT and CDR2 YNNKEL come from the germline V gene (reference sequence). CDR3 length equals 13 residues. Between the trimmed V and J ends, which lost 2 bases and 5 bases, there was a span of 10 bases. The CDR3 region is CASSQSGGHEQYV. CDR3 in DNA: TGTGCCAGCAGCCAATCAGGGGGGCACGAGCAGTACGTC.

This clonotype was seen more than once but under ten times. The rearrangement links TRBV28 to TRBJ2-3; 7 bases match TRBD1. Germline CDR1 and CDR2: MDHEN and SYDVKM. The CDR3 is 13 residues long. V gave up 3 bases and J gave up 9 bases; unmatched junction bases: 6. The CDR3 loop reads CASSFQGVRTQYF. The CDR3 nucleotides are TGTGCCAGCAGTTTCCAGGGGGTCCGAACGCAGTATTTT. The variable domain in full, completed from reference TRBV28 and TRBJ2-3, reads DVKVTQSSRYLVKRTGEKVFLECVQDMDHENMFWYRQDPGLGLRLIYFSYDVKMKEKGDIPEGYSVSREKKERFSLILESASTNQTSMYLCASSFQGVRTQYFGPGTRLTVL.

This clonotype was seen ten or more times. The chain couples TRBV29-1 to TRBJ1-1, with TRBD1 as a possible D gene (6 bases). This CDR3 spans 13 amino acids. V lost 3 bases to trimming and J lost 3 bases, with 11 bases between them. Germline V gives CDR1 SQVTM, CDR2 ANQGSEA. The CDR3 DNA reads TGCAGCGTTGACAGGGGAGATTACACTGAAGCTTTCTTT. This encodes CSVDRGDYTEAFF.

The CDR3 DNA sequence: TGCAGTGCTAGTGTGCAGGGGGTCACAGATACGCAGTATTTT. It specifies CSASVQGVTDTQYF. V is TRBV20-1 and J is TRBJ2-3; 7 nucleotides line up with TRBD1. Germline-derived CDR1 and CDR2 are DFQATT and SNEGSKA (reference sequence). The length of the CDR3 is 14 residues. Trimming took 3 bases from V and 2 from J; bases not matched to a gene: 5.

The chain carries TRBV19 and TRBJ2-5, with TRBD2 identical over 8 bases. In germline, CDR1 is LNHDA, CDR2 SQIVND (reference sequence). The V and J ends lost 2 bases and 5 bases, in that order; junction bases with no gene match: 4. This CDR3 has 14 amino acids. The CDR3: CASSIPSGGETQYF. For the CDR3, the DNA is TGTGCCAGTAGTATACCCAGCGGGGGTGAGACCCAGTACTTC.

This clonotype was seen ten or more times. The chain links TRBV18 to TRBJ1-4; D gene unclear. V was pared by 3 bases and J by 9 bases, with 20 bases between. This CDR3 region has 16 residues. The germline CDR1 and CDR2 sequences are KGHSH and LQKENI. The CDR3 region is CASSPKSFRGEQKLFF. In DNA form, the CDR3 reads TGTGCCAGCTCACCCAAGTCATTCCGTGGGGAACAAAAACTGTTTTTT.